Below, 6 T cell receptor beta chains from the same sample are listed, as sequenced in a study of T cell repertoires in aging, cancer and after chemotherapy. The template was genomic DNA from peripheral blood, not RNA. A mixed TRB-A/B primer pool amplified rearranged TRB by multiplex touch-down PCR. MiXCR was run by TCRdb on the multiplex PCR reads, yielding one entry per CDR3 protein. The table includes about 4,100 distinct CDR3 sequences, more than 20% detected once. The sample taken for sequencing was blood. Source of these receptors: a human donor with a solid tumor.

This clonotype counts as medium-sized. V is TRBV6-1 and J is TRBJ1-2, with 7 bases fitting TRBD1. Germline CDR1 and CDR2: MNHNS and SASEGT. The CDR3 loop spans 15 amino acids. J was trimmed by 5 bases and V by 5 bases; bases with no gene match: 11. This CDR3 is CASSFIPGTEYGYTF. In DNA, the CDR3 is TGTGCCAGCAGTTTCATCCCCGGGACAGAGTATGGCTACACCTTC.

The rearrangement uses TRBV14 and TRBJ1-2; a possible D gene is TRBD1 (6 bases). Germline CDR1 reads SGHDN; CDR2 reads FVKESK. The germline V and J ends were trimmed by 5 bases and 4 bases, with 11 bases remaining between them. The CDR3 is 13 amino acids. CDR3 nucleotides: TGTGCCAGCAGCATCAGGGGAACCTATGGCTACACCTTC. The encoded protein is CASSIRGTYGYTF.

The chain joins TRBV20-1 to TRBJ1-5, with D tentatively TRBD1 (5 bases). Germline assignment: CDR1 DFQATT and CDR2 SNEGSKA (reference sequence). V lost 4 bases to trimming and J lost 11 bases, with 21 bases between them. The CDR3 is 14 residues long. The CDR3 nucleotides read TGCAGTGCTATTCGGGACTGGGGGACTTCGGCCCAGCATTTT. This sequence encodes CSAIRDWGTSAQHF.

This clonotype qualifies as medium-sized. The chain carries TRBV30 and TRBJ1-2, with a weak D call TRBD1 (6 bases). The germline gives CDR1 GTSNPN, CDR2 SVGIG (reference sequence). The V gene lost 2 bases and the J gene lost 4 bases, with 14 bases spanning the gap. This CDR3 contains 14 residues. The CDR3 DNA is TGTGCCTGGAGTTTATTACAGGGCAGCTATGGCTACACCTTC. Translating gives CAWSLLQGSYGYTF.

In this sample, this clonotype turned up a few times. The chain is built from TRBV12-3 or TRBV12-4 and TRBJ2-5; weak D call: TRBD2 (6 bases). The CDR3 contains 15 residues. V lost 4 bases to trimming and J lost 2 bases, with 14 bases between them. In DNA form, the CDR3 reads TGTGCCAGCAGTTCCCCTGGCGGGGTACAAGAGACCCAGTACTTC. Translation gives CASSSPGGVQETQYF.

This chain links TRBV5-1 with TRBJ2-2; no definite D call. Germline V CDR1 and CDR2: SGHRS, YFSETQ. Between the trimmed V and J ends, which lost 4 bases and 6 bases, there was a span of 10 bases. This CDR3 is built from 13 residues. CDR3 residues: CASSPLVAGELFF. In nucleotides, the CDR3 is TGCGCCAGCAGCCCGCTAGTTGCCGGGGAGCTGTTTTTT.